These T cell receptor beta chains were read from a single sample in a study of preoperative IRX-2 immunotherapy in early breast cancer. TCRdb keeps only in-frame clones here, not all; method: immunoSEQ multiplex PCR. The sample has under 40,000 clones, about 95% seen once. The sample here was taken from a patient treated with IRX-2 immunotherapy. All receptors come from a human donor with breast cancer. Each CDR3 is given with its conserved first and last residue. D genes are given only for firm matches. A clone size is listed for some rows: how often the clone was seen (once, few, many), or a class if it is expanded.

TGTGCCAGTAGTATCTCATTTGTTGCCCTCGCCTACAATGAGCAGTTCTTC CASSISFVALAYNEQFF TRBV19 - TRBJ2-1 -
TGCGCCAGCAGCAAGGCTCAAACTTACAATGAGCAGTTCTTC CASSKAQTYNEQFF TRBV5-1 - TRBJ2-1 -
TGCGCCAGCAGCCAAGACGTGGGACAGAACTACGAGCAGTACTTC CASSQDVGQNYEQYF TRBV4-3 - TRBJ2-7 TRBD1
TGCGCCAGCAGCCAGGTTCCGGGGCCCCTTAACTATGGCTACACCTTC CASSQVPGPLNYGYTF TRBV4-1 - TRBJ1-2 -
TGTGCCAGCAGCTTTTTCTCCACAGGGGGCCATGGCTACACCTTC CASSFFSTGGHGYTF TRBV5-6 once TRBJ1-2 TRBD1
TGTGCCAGCAGCCAAGCCGGGACAGCTTCCCCCGCCGGGGAGACCCAGTACTTC CASSQAGTASPAGETQYF TRBV4-2 - TRBJ2-5 TRBD1
TGTGCCAGCAGTGCCCAGGTAGGCTATAATTCACCCCTCCACTTT CASSAQVGYNSPLHF TRBV6-4 - TRBJ1-6 -
TGCGCCAGCAGCCCCGGACTAGGTGGGGCCCAGTACTTC CASSPGLGGAQYF TRBV4-1 - TRBJ2-5 TRBD2
TGTGCCAGCAGTGGGGCGGGAGGGTACAATGAGCAGTTCTTC CASSGAGGYNEQFF TRBV6-5 - TRBJ2-1 TRBD2
TGTGCCACCGGTGGCGGTAGCGGGAGTAACAATGAGCAGTTCTTC CATGGGSGSNNEQFF TRBV25-1 - TRBJ2-1 TRBD2
TGTGCCAGCAGTTTTACAGGTTCCGGGGCCAACGTCCTGACTTTC CASSFTGSGANVLTF TRBV6-5 - TRBJ2-6 -
TGTGCCAGCAGCAAAGGGGTCGCAGACACAGATACGCAGTATTTT CASSKGVADTDTQYF TRBV11-3 - TRBJ2-3 -
TGTGCTAGTGTCCCCTGGGAAGAAGAGACCCAGTACTTC CASVPWEEETQYF TRBV12-5 - TRBJ2-5 -
TGTGCCAGCAGCTTTTCCTCGGTGGGGGAGCTGTTTTTT CASSFSSVGELFF TRBV7-3 - TRBJ2-2 -
TGTGCCAGCAGCTTAGTAACGCCAGGCACAGATACGCAGTATTTT CASSLVTPGTDTQYF TRBV11-2 - TRBJ2-3 -